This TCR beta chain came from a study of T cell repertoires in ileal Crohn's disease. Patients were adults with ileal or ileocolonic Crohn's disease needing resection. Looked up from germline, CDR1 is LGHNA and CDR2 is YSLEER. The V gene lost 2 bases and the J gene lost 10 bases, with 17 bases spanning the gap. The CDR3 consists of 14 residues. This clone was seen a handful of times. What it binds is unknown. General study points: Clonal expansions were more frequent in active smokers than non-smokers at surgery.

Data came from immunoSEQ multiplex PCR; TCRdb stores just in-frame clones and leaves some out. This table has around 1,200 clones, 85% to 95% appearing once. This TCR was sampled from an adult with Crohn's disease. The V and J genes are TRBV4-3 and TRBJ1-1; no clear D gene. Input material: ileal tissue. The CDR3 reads CASSQRGLEIGAFF. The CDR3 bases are TGCGCCAGCAGCCAACGAGGCTTAGAGATTGGAGCTTTCTTT.